This T cell receptor beta chain was captured by sequencing in a study of T cell responses to AZD1222 COVID-19 vaccine. This clone was found once. Antigen specificity is unknown. Study results and caveats: The sample set comprised mostly white British donors with more females, and clonal diversity was possibly underestimated.

The CDR3 runs 16 residues. Germline V lookup: CDR1 LGHDT, CDR2 YNNKEL (reference sequence). V lost 8 bases and J 0 bases, leaving 19 bases between the germline ends. Sequencing used immunoSEQ multiplex PCR; TCRdb keeps in-frame clones, though not all of them. In the table there are around 67,000 clones, over 80% of which are singletons. This chain uses TRBV3-1 (or the pseudogene TRBV3-2) with TRBJ2-5; D is unclear. The sequence came from an adult in good health. Material: peripheral blood, obtained on day 0 of AZD1222 vaccination. The CDR3 sequence is CASALRTDGYQETQYF. CDR3 DNA sequence: TGTGCCAGCGCCCTTCGTACGGACGGGTACCAAGAGACCCAGTACTTC.